This T cell receptor (beta chain) was recovered during a study of tumor-infiltrating lymphocytes in primary liver carcinoma. A primer in the constant region served to generate TCR beta cDNA from approximately 500 ng of total RNA. TCR beta libraries came from three nested multiplex PCR rounds using slightly modified ARM-PCR. Each of the first two PCR rounds ran nine to ten cycles with TRBV1-TRBV30 forward and C-beta reverse primers. TCRdb reprocessed the multiplex PCR reads via MiXCR and lists one record per CDR3 protein. The sample consists of roughly 190,000 distinct CDR3 sequences, around 85% of them appearing once. The CDR3 covers 15 residues. Germline-derived CDR1 and CDR2 are MNHNS and SASEGT. Trimming removed 6 bases from V and 6 bases from J; junction bases left unmatched: 7. Scientists recovered RNA and DNA together from approximately 20-30 mg of unsorted bulk tissue. The sample holds one count of this clonotype.

The sequenced sample was tumor tissue from primary liver carcinoma. The chain couples TRBV6-1 to TRBJ2-1, with 11 bases lining up with TRBD2. This clonotype was sampled from a man aged 35 to 55 with primary liver carcinoma and hepatitis B virus infection. The CDR3 region has the DNA TGTGCCAGCAGAGAAAGACTAGCGGGAACCAATGAGCAGTTCTTC. Translated: CASRERLAGTNEQFF.